This T cell receptor beta chain was sequenced in a study of siplizumab effects on memory and regulatory T cells. Study results and caveats: Among mappable alloreactive CD4+ clones, the Treg-derived fraction averaged around 66% with siplizumab versus more than 25% in controls. Suppressive capability of dividing Tregs from siplizumab cultures went unverified. Researchers could map only a minor fraction of alloreactive clones to unstimulated subsets.

The CDR3 has 14 residues. Deletions cut 5 bases from V and 7 bases from J, with 14 bases between. Germline assignment: CDR1 SEHNR and CDR2 FQNEAQ (reference sequence). About this clone itself: No antigen is known for it.

The assay covered approximately 10^5 TCR templates per sample. TCRdb's copy holds only in-frame clones and misses some; the assay was immunoSEQ multiplex PCR. The table has about 97,000 clones, 92% seen once; the top ten hold around 1.1%. Sequencing input: CD4+ T cells sorted from blood. This sequence joins TRBV7-9 and TRBJ1-4; perhaps TRBD1 as D (6 bases). This sequence originates from a human donor in good health. The CDR3 nucleotides are TGTGCCAGCAGCACCCGGGGGCGGGGTGAAAAACTGTTTTTT. The encoded protein is CASSTRGRGEKLFF.